This T cell receptor beta chain was identified during a study of identical twins. General observations from the study: Insertions ran lower in abundant cord blood beta clonotypes, though not in memory repertoires.

TCRdb called the 5' RACE reads again in MiXCR, with one record for every CDR3 protein. The sample includes roughly 750,000 distinct CDR3 sequences, 21% of them seen just once. About this clonotype itself: Its antigen remains unknown.

The CDR3 consists of 16 residues. V dropped 0 bases and J dropped 4; count of bases not matched to a gene: 4. Per germline, CDR1 SGHRS and CDR2 YFSETQ. These same data were also listed under a study on T cells expressing NK-cell markers.

The sample comprised PBMCs. This rearrangement joins TRBV5-1 to TRBJ2-1; 10 nucleotides match TRBD2. The TCR was taken from a woman under 30 in good health. CDR3 sequence reads: CASSLAASGRYNEQFF. Written as DNA, the CDR3 is TGCGCCAGCAGCTTGGCGGCTAGCGGGAGATACAATGAGCAGTTCTTC.